The 22 T cell receptor beta chains presented below share a single source sample, sequenced in a study of control samples from healthy donors and cancer patients. The data were produced by immunoSEQ multiplex PCR, yet TCRdb's version contains in-frame clones alone and is incomplete. The sample holds some 96,000 clones, approximately 84% seen once. Sequencing was done on a sample of blood. All receptors derive from a woman in her forties or fifties in good health.

The rearrangement uses TRBV9 and TRBJ2-2; 8 bases line up with TRBD2. The CDR3 loop spans 15 amino acids. Germline CDR1 SGDLS, CDR2 YYNGEE. V lost 3 bases to trimming and J lost 4 bases; unmatched junction nucleotides: 5. Here the CDR3 DNA reads TGTGCCAGCAGCGCAGGCGGGGGGTTCACCGGGGAGCTGTTTTTT. Protein: CASSAGGGFTGELFF.

This sequence joins TRBV18 and TRBJ1-6, with D possibly matching TRBD1 (6 bases). Germline-derived CDR1 and CDR2 are KGHSH and LQKENI. The V end lost 0 bases, the J end lost 7 bases, and 13 bases lay between the germline ends. The CDR3 consists of 16 residues. The CDR3 spells CASSPPRTADNSPLHF. The CDR3 DNA sequence: TGTGCCAGCTCACCACCGAGGACAGCGGACAATTCACCCCTCCACTTT.

The CDR3 bases are TGTGCCAGCAGCCAATCGAGCGGACCTGTATTGGATGAGCAGTTCTTC. It encodes CASSQSSGPVLDEQFF. This chain links TRBV14 with TRBJ2-1, with D possibly being TRBD2 (5 bases). The V gene lost 2 bases and the J gene lost 8 bases, with 19 bases spanning the gap. The CDR3 covers 16 residues. The germline V gene encodes CDR1 SGHDN and CDR2 FVKESK.

The chain is built from TRBV5-6 and TRBJ1-5; D ambiguous. The CDR3 is 15 amino acids. The germline gives CDR1 SGHDT, CDR2 YYEEEE. With 4 bases removed from V and 1 base from J, the gap between germline ends came to 12 bases. Written as DNA, the CDR3 is TGTGCCAGCAGCCGATTGGACGGAAGCAATCAGCCCCAGCATTTT. Protein product: CASSRLDGSNQPQHF.

The rearrangement links TRBV5-8 to TRBJ2-2, with a tentative D call TRBD2 (6 bases). The CDR3 contains 15 residues. V shed 5 bases and J shed 5 bases, with 16 bases lying between them. Germline CDR1 reads SGHTS; CDR2 reads YDEGEE. The CDR3 here is CASSPPGTHTGELFF. For the CDR3, the DNA is TGTGCCAGCAGTCCACCCGGGACTCATACCGGGGAGCTGTTTTTT.

The chain has TRBV6-1 and TRBJ2-7; D is uncertain. V was cut by 1 base and J by 0 bases, with 13 bases left in between. Germline lookup yields CDR1 MNHNS and CDR2 SASEGT. The CDR3 length is 16 residues. This chain's CDR3 is CASSEGVGPVSYEQYV. The CDR3 DNA reads as TGTGCCAGCAGTGAAGGAGTAGGGCCCGTCTCCTACGAGCAGTACGTC.

The chain combines TRBV30 with TRBJ1-2; perhaps TRBD1 as D (5 bases). Per germline, CDR1 GTSNPN and CDR2 SVGIG (reference sequence). This CDR3 region has 16 residues. V was shortened by 5 bases and J by 0 bases, with 19 bases between the two germline ends. The CDR3 DNA reads TGTGCCTGGCGAACCACAGGTGGGTCTGCTAACTATGGCTACACCTTC. Its translation is CAWRTTGGSANYGYTF.

The genes are TRBV27 and TRBJ1-1; D ambiguous. The CDR3 runs 13 residues. CDR1 is MNHEY, CDR2 SMNVEV, per germline (reference sequence). Trimming removed 2 bases from V and 1 base from J, with 5 bases in between. CDR3 region: CASSLRTNTEAFF. The CDR3 nucleotides read TGTGCCAGCAGTTTACGGACGAACACTGAAGCTTTCTTT.

This rearrangement joins TRBV19 to TRBJ1-4; D gene ambiguous. Per the germline V gene, CDR1 is LNHDA and CDR2 is SQIVND (reference sequence). The CDR3 sequence is 15 residues long. V gave up 6 bases and J gave up 0 bases, with 11 bases separating them. For the CDR3, the DNA is TGTGCCAGTAGGCGACGAGGTACAACTAATGAAAAACTGTTTTTT. Amino acid sequence: CASRRRGTTNEKLFF.

CDR3 protein: CASSQDRLAGGTDTQYF. Here the CDR3 DNA reads TGCGCCAGCAGCCAAGATCGCCTAGCGGGAGGGACAGATACGCAGTATTTT. The V gene is TRBV4-3, the J gene TRBJ2-3, with 12 bases fitting TRBD2. CDR3 length equals 17 residues. J was trimmed by 3 bases and V by 0 bases; bases with no gene match: 4. Germline V gives CDR1 LGHNA, CDR2 YSLEER.

This rearrangement joins TRBV12-3 or TRBV12-4 to TRBJ1-2; D gene ambiguous. V lost 3 bases, J lost 8 bases, and 13 bases lay in between. There are 13 residues in the CDR3. CDR3 region: CASSFRPLGGYTF. CDR3 in DNA: TGTGCCAGCAGTTTCCGACCTTTGGGGGGCTACACCTTC.

This clone is termed medium-sized. The rearrangement uses TRBV12-3 or TRBV12-4 and TRBJ2-4; D assignment may be TRBD1 or TRBD2 (6 bases each). This CDR3 is built from 13 residues. Trimming left V 6 bases short and J 7 bases short, with 13 bases between. CDR3 protein: CASSLVGGNIQYF. CDR3 coding DNA: TGTGCCAGCAGCCTCGTAGGGGGGAACATTCAGTACTTC.

The chain employs TRBV25-1 and TRBJ1-2; 7 bases are a match to TRBD1. J gave up 4 bases and V 4 bases, and 12 bases lay outside the gene matches. This CDR3 has 16 amino acids. CDR1 is MGHDK, CDR2 SYGVNS, per germline. The CDR3 sequence: CASSVSLRQGTYGYTF. CDR3 in DNA: TGTGCCAGCAGTGTCTCCTTAAGACAGGGAACCTATGGCTACACCTTC.

The chain employs TRBV19 and TRBJ2-1; unclear D gene. The germline V gene has CDR1 LNHDA and CDR2 SQIVND (reference sequence). Trimming stripped 4 bases from V and 7 bases from J, with 14 bases between. The CDR3 length is 14 residues. The CDR3 DNA reads as TGTGCCAGTAGTAGGGCAGGAATGGGGAATGAGCAGTTCTTC. Translation gives CASSRAGMGNEQFF. Complete variable domain (other parts from reference TRBV19 and TRBJ2-1): DGGITQSPKYLFRKEGQNVTLSCEQNLNHDAMYWYRQDPGQGLRLIYYSQIVNDFQKGDIAEGYSVSREKKESFPLTVTSAQKNPTAFYLCASSRAGMGNEQFFGPGTRLTVL.

The V and J genes are TRBV15 and TRBJ2-1; possible D gene TRBD1, 5 bases. V dropped 5 bases and J dropped 8 bases, with 25 bases sitting between them. CDR1 is LNHNV and CDR2 is YYDKDF in the germline V gene (reference sequence). This CDR3 contains 17 residues. CDR3 loop: CATSGQARGKWFDEQFF. In DNA form, the CDR3 reads TGTGCCACCAGCGGACAAGCTAGAGGAAAGTGGTTCGATGAGCAGTTCTTC. The full variable domain, with the rest looked up from reference TRBV15 and TRBJ2-1, is DAMVIQNPRYQVTQFGKPVTLSCSQTLNHNVMYWYQQKSSQAPKLLFHYYDKDFNNEADTPDNFQSRRPNTSFCFLDIRSPGLGDTAMYLCATSGQARGKWFDEQFFGPGTRLTVL.

This chain uses TRBV5-4 with TRBJ2-5, with D perhaps TRBD1 or TRBD2 (5 bases each). The CDR3 consists of 15 residues. The ends were cut back, 0 bases at V and 1 base at J, with 10 bases in the middle. Germline CDR1 and CDR2: SGHNT and YYREEE (reference sequence). This chain's CDR3 is CASSLALRGQETQYF. DNA of the CDR3: TGTGCCAGCAGCTTGGCCTTGAGGGGCCAAGAGACCCAGTACTTC. The variable domain in full, completed from reference TRBV5-4 and TRBJ2-5, reads ETGVTQSPTHLIKTRGQQVTLRCSSQSGHNTVSWYQQALGQGPQFIFQYYREEENGRGNFPPRFSGLQFPNYSSELNVNALELDDSALYLCASSLALRGQETQYFGPGTRLLVL.

The rearrangement uses TRBV7-8 and TRBJ1-1; no firm D call. Trimming took 5 bases from V and 5 from J, leaving 18 bases between them. This CDR3 has 15 amino acids. Per germline, CDR1 SGHVS and CDR2 FQNEAQ. CDR3 DNA: TGTGCCAGCAGCGCTTGGGCCTACGGATCGACTGAAGCTTTCTTT. Protein product: CASSAWAYGSTEAFF.

V gene TRBV11-1 combines with J gene TRBJ1-1; D is uncertain. The CDR3 covers 13 residues. CDR1 is SGHAT, CDR2 FQDESV, per germline (reference sequence). Trimming took off 5 bases at V and 4 bases at J, with 11 bases between the two ends. The CDR3 DNA reads as TGTGCCAGCAGCGAACGGCCTGGCACTGAAGCTTTCTTT. Residues: CASSERPGTEAFF.

The chain uses TRBV7-9 and TRBJ1-5, with 9 nucleotides matching TRBD1. Germline assignment: CDR1 SEHNR and CDR2 FQNEAQ (reference sequence). Germline trimming cut 1 base from V and 8 bases from J; bases unmatched to any gene: 6. CDR3 length: 15 residues. In DNA form, the CDR3 reads TGTGCCAGCAGCTTAGGGGACAGGGCCGGGGAGCCCCAGCATTTT. Protein: CASSLGDRAGEPQHF.

The chain is built from TRBV20-1 and TRBJ1-2, with TRBD1 as a possible D gene (6 bases). CDR1 and CDR2 from the germline V gene are DFQATT and SNEGSKA (reference sequence). The CDR3 runs 14 residues. Trimming removed 3 bases at V and 8 bases at J, with 19 bases between. The CDR3 bases are TGCAGTGCTAGTCCCCCTGTGGGGGCAAGGGGCTACACCTTC. It encodes CSASPPVGARGYTF.

The chain carries TRBV7-9 and TRBJ1-2; D not resolved. The germline CDR1 and CDR2 sequences are SEHNR and FQNEAQ (reference sequence). The CDR3 sequence is 13 residues long. Trimming pared 7 bases from V and 2 bases from J, leaving 11 bases between. The CDR3 reads CASTFSENYGYTF. The CDR3 region has the DNA TGTGCCAGCACCTTTTCCGAGAACTATGGCTACACCTTC. Full variable domain (remainder filled in from reference TRBV7-9 and TRBJ1-2): DTGVSQNPRHKITKRGQNVTFRCDPISEHNRLYWYRQTLGQGPEFLTYFQNEAQLEKSRLLSDRFSAERPKGSFSTLEIQRTEQGDSAMYLCASTFSENYGYTFGSGTRLTVV.

V and J are TRBV18 and TRBJ1-1; D gene unclear. V was cut by 4 bases and J by 8 bases, with 14 bases left in between. CDR1 is KGHSH, CDR2 LQKENI, per germline. The CDR3 is made up of 13 amino acids. This chain's CDR3 is CASSRLEAAEAFF. The CDR3 coding sequence is TGTGCCAGCTCACGTCTCGAGGCGGCCGAAGCTTTCTTT.